This entry describes one TCR beta chain. The sample is drawn from a study of shared clonotypes between healthy human individuals. The CDR3 runs to 17 residues. The assay was immunoSEQ multiplex PCR, and TCRdb's table has in-frame clones only and misses some. The table has about 2.1 million clones, around 93% seen once. Naive CD8 isolation took CD45RO-negative cells positively selected for CCR7 and excluded terminally differentiated effector memory CD45RA+ cells. The chain has TRBV21-1 and TRBJ2-6. TRBV21-1 is noted as a pseudogene. The specimen was naive CD8+ T cells from PBMCs. This receptor was identified in a man between 18 and 35 years old in good health. Some clones in this sample may be carry-over from other donors' samples. The chain's CDR3 is CASSQGSLFSGANVLTF. CDR3 DNA: TGTGCCAGCAGCCAAGGCAGCCTCTTCTCTGGGGCCAACGTCCTGACTTTC.